The 2 T cell receptor beta chains below were found in one sample sequenced in a study of blood T cell repertoires in COVID-19. TCRdb's table, derived via immunoSEQ multiplex PCR, lists solely in-frame clones and lacks some. The top ten hold less than 4% of the sample, which has about 270,000 clones, roughly 84% seen once. Sequences were obtained from peripheral blood. These receptors were collected from a young woman with acute or convalescent COVID-19.

The J gene is TRBJ1-1, the V gene TRBV29-1; 10 bases match TRBD1. Germline V gives CDR1 SQVTM, CDR2 ANQGSEA. The CDR3 has 13 residues. With 6 bases clipped from V and 6 bases from J, the junction kept 7 bases outside the gene matches. In DNA form, the CDR3 reads TGCAGCGTCGACAGGGGGCTCGGGGCTGAAGCTTTCTTT. Protein product: CSVDRGLGAEAFF.

This clone has a handful of counts. The genes are TRBV7-3 and TRBJ1-6; TRBD1 matches 8 bases. The CDR3 totals 16 residues. V shed 2 bases and J 7 bases; nucleotides not matched to a gene: 7. Germline V CDR1 and CDR2: SGHTA, FQGTGA. For the CDR3, the DNA is TGTGCCAGCAGCTTAGCCGGACAGGGAACGAATTCACCCCTCCACTTT. It encodes CASSLAGQGTNSPLHF.